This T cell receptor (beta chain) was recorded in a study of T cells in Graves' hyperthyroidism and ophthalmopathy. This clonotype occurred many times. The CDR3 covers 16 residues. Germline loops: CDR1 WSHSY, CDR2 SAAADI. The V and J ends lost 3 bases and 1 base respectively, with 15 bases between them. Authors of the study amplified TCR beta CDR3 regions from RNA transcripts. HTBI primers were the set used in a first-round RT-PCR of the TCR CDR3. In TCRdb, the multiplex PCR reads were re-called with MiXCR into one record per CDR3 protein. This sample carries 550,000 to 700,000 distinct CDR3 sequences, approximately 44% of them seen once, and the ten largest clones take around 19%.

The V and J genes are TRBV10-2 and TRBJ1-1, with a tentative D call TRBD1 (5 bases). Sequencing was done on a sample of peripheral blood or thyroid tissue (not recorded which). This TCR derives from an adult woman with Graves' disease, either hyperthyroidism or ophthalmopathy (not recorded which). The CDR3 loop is CASSEGIRVRNTEAFF. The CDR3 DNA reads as TGCGCCAGCAGTGAAGGGATCAGGGTCAGGAACACTGAAGCTTTCTTT.